These T cell receptor beta chains were read from a single sample in a study of T cell responses to AZD1222 COVID-19 vaccine. The protocol was immunoSEQ multiplex PCR, while the TCRdb copy is restricted to in-frame clones and leaves out a portion. The data show about 67,000 clones, with about four fifths seen just once and roughly 6.5% held by the top ten. Sample: peripheral blood, taken 28 days after the second AZD1222 dose. The receptor set was obtained from an adult who received the AZD1222 COVID-19 vaccine. The CDR3 runs from the conserved cysteine through the conserved F or W. The D gene is left open where the match is weak. A clone size is listed for some rows: how often the clone was seen (once, few, many), or a class if it is expanded.

TRBJ2-2,TRBD1,TRBV7-8,.,CASSPGTGVIGGELFF,TGTGCCAGCAGCCCCGGGACAGGGGTTATTGGCGGGGAGCTGTTTTTT
TRBJ2-1,TRBD2,TRBV5-1,.,CASSLTRASGVNYNEQFF,TGCGCCAGCAGCTTGACCCGGGCTAGCGGGGTTAACTACAATGAGCAGTTCTTC
TRBJ1-5,.,TRBV28,.,CASSLRGAKYQPQHF,TGTGCCAGCAGTTTGAGGGGGGCTAAATATCAGCCCCAGCATTTT
TRBJ1-3,.,TRBV10-3,.,CAAMGGAGNTIYF,TGTGCCGCAATGGGGGGGGCTGGAAACACCATATATTTT
TRBJ2-7,.,TRBV4-1,.,CASSQGRGLSYEQYF,TGCGCCAGCAGCCAAGGAAGGGGCCTCTCCTACGAGCAGTACTTC
TRBJ2-3,TRBD2,TRBV6-4,.,CASSPRTSGASTDTQYF,TGTGCCAGCAGCCCCCGGACTAGCGGCGCTAGCACAGATACGCAGTATTTT
TRBJ2-7,.,TRBV7-8,.,CASRGTGSSYEQYF,TGTGCCAGCAGGGGTACCGGGTCCTCCTACGAGCAGTACTTC
TRBJ2-1,.,TRBV28,.,CASSLDGNNEQFF,TGTGCCAGCAGTTTAGACGGAAACAATGAGCAGTTCTTC
TRBJ2-4,.,TRBV4-1,.,CASSQEGLWNIQYF,TGCGCCAGCAGCCAAGAGGGGTTGTGGAACATTCAGTACTTC
TRBJ2-7,.,TRBV3-1/TRBV3-2,.,CASSLSLQSLPNEQYF,TGTGCCAGCAGCCTTAGCCTACAAAGTCTCCCCAACGAGCAGTACTTC
TRBJ1-2,.,TRBV6-4,once,CASSATPDVGGSYGYTF,TGTGCCAGCAGTGCGACCCCTGACGTAGGTGGCTCATATGGCTACACCTTC
TRBJ2-6,TRBD1,TRBV19,.,CASSYRDRGVFGANVLTF,TGTGCCAGTAGTTACCGGGACAGGGGGGTCTTTGGGGCCAACGTCCTGACTTTC
TRBJ1-4,.,TRBV25-1,.,CASGRGSEKLFF,TGTGCCAGCGGGAGGGGTTCGGAAAAACTGTTTTTT
TRBJ2-3,.,TRBV29-1,few,CSVEVGRDTQYF,TGCAGCGTTGAAGTTGGGCGCGATACGCAGTATTTT
TRBJ1-2,.,TRBV19,once,CASSSQFGGYTF,TGTGCCAGTAGTTCACAGTTCGGGGGCTACACCTTC
TRBJ2-7,.,TRBV6-4,few,CASNRPKAYEQYF,TGTGCCAGCAATCGACCCAAAGCCTACGAGCAGTACTTC
TRBJ1-6,.,TRBV4-1,.,CASSQDPGGRPLHF,TGCGCCAGCAGCCAAGACCCGGGGGGGCGGCCCCTCCACTTT
TRBJ2-5,.,TRBV7-9,.,CASSLDSPRETQYF,TGTGCCAGCAGCTTAGATAGTCCCCGGGAGACCCAGTACTTC
TRBJ1-1,.,TRBV9,.,CASSPYSQGATEAFF,TGTGCCAGCAGCCCGTACTCACAGGGCGCGACTGAAGCTTTCTTT
TRBJ2-1,.,TRBV6-1,.,CASSERTGRLYNEQFF,TGTGCCAGCAGTGAACGCACGGGACGGCTATACAATGAGCAGTTCTTC
TRBJ1-3,.,TRBV3-1/TRBV3-2,once,CASSLTLGWKNTIYF,TGTGCCAGCAGCCTAACCCTGGGGTGGAAAAACACCATATATTTT
TRBJ2-6,.,TRBV4-3,.,CASSQDLGDPHSGANVLTF,TGCGCCAGCAGCCAAGATCTGGGGGACCCCCACTCTGGGGCCAACGTCCTGACTTTC
TRBJ2-3,TRBD2,TRBV20-1,.,CLAGQGVTQYF,TGCCTAGCGGGGCAGGGTGTTACGCAGTATTTT
TRBJ1-1,.,TRBV28,.,CASSFILQGFMNTEAFF,TGTGCCAGCAGTTTCATACTACAGGGTTTTATGAACACTGAAGCTTTCTTT
TRBJ2-7,.,TRBV18,.,CASSAAAFAYEQYF,TGTGCCAGCTCAGCGGCAGCCTTTGCCTACGAGCAGTACTTC
TRBJ2-2,.,TRBV6-1,few,CASSELLADGELFF,TGTGCCAGCAGTGAATTACTAGCTGACGGGGAGCTGTTTTTT
TRBJ1-2,.,TRBV6-2/TRBV6-3,.,CASSLQTNYGYTF,TGTGCCAGCAGTTTGCAGACAAACTATGGCTACACCTTC
TRBJ1-1,.,TRBV18,.,CASSETQRQNTEAFF,TGTGCCAGCTCAGAAACCCAGAGACAAAACACTGAAGCTTTCTTT
TRBJ2-7,.,TRBV2,.,CARGSGSSYEQYF,TGTGCCAGGGGGTCGGGGAGCTCCTACGAGCAGTACTTC
TRBJ2-3,.,TRBV12-3/TRBV12-4,.,CASSFAGTGTQYF,TGTGCCAGCAGTTTCGCCGGGACCGGTACGCAGTATTTT
TRBJ1-1,.,TRBV6-6,.,CASSYARSRATEAFF,TGTGCCAGCAGTTACGCCCGGTCACGGGCCACTGAAGCTTTCTTT
TRBJ1-1,.,TRBV5-1,.,CASSSTGRSYTEAFF,TGCGCCAGCAGCTCCACAGGGCGGTCGTACACTGAAGCTTTCTTT
TRBJ1-3,.,TRBV14,once,CASSQELGAGNTIYF,TGTGCCAGCAGCCAAGAACTAGGGGCGGGGAACACCATATATTTT
TRBJ2-1,.,TRBV5-1,.,CASSSQSWMRRYNEQFF,TGCGCCAGCAGCTCTCAATCCTGGATGAGGAGGTACAATGAGCAGTTCTTC
TRBJ2-1,TRBD1,TRBV10-2,once,CASRWDSNSYNEQFF,TGCGCCAGCAGATGGGACAGCAACTCCTACAATGAGCAGTTCTTC
TRBJ1-2,.,TRBV9,.,CASSVGRGAGGYTF,TGTGCCAGCAGCGTGGGGCGGGGAGCAGGTGGCTACACCTTC
TRBJ1-2,.,TRBV6-5,.,CASSYSGTDNYGYTF,TGTGCCAGCAGTTACTCCGGGACGGATAACTATGGCTACACCTTC
TRBJ2-2,.,TRBV4-3,once,CASSQVQRDTGELFF,TGCGCCAGCAGCCAAGTTCAAAGGGACACCGGGGAGCTGTTTTTT
TRBJ1-2,.,TRBV6-1,medium-sized,CASSEPGSYGYTF,TGTGCCAGCAGTGAACCGGGATCCTATGGCTACACCTTC
TRBJ1-3,TRBD1,TRBV9,.,CASSGGQGRNTIYF,TGTGCCAGCAGCGGTGGACAGGGCCGAAACACCATATATTTT
TRBJ1-4,.,TRBV27,.,CASSLQGSNEKLFF,TGTGCCAGCAGTTTACAAGGGTCAAATGAAAAACTGTTTTTT
TRBJ2-2,.,TRBV15,.,CATSRGRTGELFF,TGTGCCACCAGCAGAGGAAGGACCGGGGAGCTGTTTTTT
TRBJ1-2,.,TRBV2,.,CASSESLGDIYGYTF,TGTGCCAGCAGTGAATCGCTGGGAGACATCTATGGCTACACCTTC
TRBJ1-1,TRBD1,TRBV28,.,CASSLIPGQGAEAFF,TGTGCCAGCAGTCTTATCCCGGGACAGGGGGCCGAAGCTTTCTTT
TRBJ2-1,TRBD2,TRBV7-9,.,CASSLAPSGGAGLGIEQFF,TGTGCCAGCAGCTTAGCCCCTAGCGGGGGGGCCGGTTTGGGCATTGAGCAGTTCTTC
TRBJ2-1,.,TRBV27,few,CASSPWNGGAVEQFF,TGTGCCAGCAGCCCCTGGAATGGGGGGGCGGTTGAGCAGTTCTTC
TRBJ2-7,TRBD1,TRBV18,.,CASSRQGTSDEQYF,TGTGCCAGCTCAAGACAGGGGACATCCGACGAGCAGTACTTC
TRBJ1-3,.,TRBV30,once,CAWSFRGSGNTIYF,TGTGCCTGGAGTTTTCGAGGCTCTGGAAACACCATATATTTT
TRBJ1-5,TRBD1,TRBV5-5,.,CASSSPGTALSNQPQHF,TGTGCCAGCAGTAGTCCCGGGACAGCGCTGAGCAATCAGCCCCAGCATTTT
TRBJ2-3,.,TRBV24-1,.,CATSDTDSPLSTDTQYF,TGTGCCACCAGTGATACAGACTCTCCCTTAAGCACAGATACGCAGTATTTT
TRBJ2-7,TRBD2,TRBV4-1,.,CASSSGFSYEQYF,TGCGCCAGCAGTAGCGGGTTCTCCTACGAGCAGTACTTC
TRBJ2-5,.,TRBV28,.,CASSLYQGGPETQYF,TGTGCCAGCAGTTTATACCAGGGGGGCCCGGAGACCCAGTACTTC
TRBJ2-1,.,TRBV24-1,.,CATSDVGTYNEQFF,TGTGCCACCAGTGATGTGGGGACCTACAATGAGCAGTTCTTC
TRBJ2-3,.,TRBV5-1,.,CASSLSDSTDTQYF,TGCGCCAGCAGCTTGTCGGACAGCACAGATACGCAGTATTTT
TRBJ2-7,.,TRBV21-1,.,CASSTRGGRASYEQYF,TGTGCCAGCAGCACACGGGGGGGAAGGGCCTCCTACGAGCAGTACTTC
TRBJ1-6,.,TRBV6-5,.,CASSLGGNDSPLHF,TGTGCCAGCAGCCTAGGAGGAAACGATTCACCCCTCCACTTT
TRBJ1-1,.,TRBV5-4,.,CASSPGAGRLNTEAFF,TGTGCCAGCAGCCCAGGCGCCGGAAGATTGAACACTGAAGCTTTCTTT
TRBJ2-3,TRBD1,TRBV11-3,.,CASSTGGYTQYF,TGTGCCAGCAGCACAGGGGGGTATACGCAGTATTTT
TRBJ1-6,.,TRBV5-6,.,CASSPGPRPSPLHF,TGTGCCAGCAGCCCTGGACCTCGTCCGTCACCCCTCCACTTT